This T cell receptor beta chain was recorded in a study of CD8+CD57+ T cells in acquired aplastic anemia. The wider study: Quantities of DNA derived from sorted CD4+ and CD8+ cells averaged around 3.2 ug.

This clonotype was picked up one time. The target antigen is unknown. This CDR3 fails to terminate in the conserved phenylalanine or tryptophan, so it likely reflects a read error. Genomic DNA acted as the template from which TCR beta VDJ combination and CDR3 sequence profiling were carried out. MiXCR, run by TCRdb on the reads, gives a single entry per CDR3 protein. The sample holds more than 100,000 distinct CDR3 sequences, 41% seen once. Study-wide results and limits: CD8+ Simpson's diversity did not differ significantly between patients and controls. Overlapping CD8+ CDR3 repertoires of patients and controls contained under 35 shared sequences.

The CDR3 runs 9 residues. V gave up 4 bases and J gave up 10 bases, with 5 bases separating them. Germline-derived CDR1 and CDR2 are SGDLS and YYNGEE. The V gene is TRBV9, the J gene TRBJ2-5; D is undetermined. The sequencing input was sorted CD4+, CD8+, or CD8+CD57+ T cells (not recorded which) from PBMCs. This TCR was sampled from a human donor in good health, serving as a control. CDR3 nucleotides: TGTGCCAGCAGCCTCCACCAGTACTAT. Translating it yields CASSLHQYY.